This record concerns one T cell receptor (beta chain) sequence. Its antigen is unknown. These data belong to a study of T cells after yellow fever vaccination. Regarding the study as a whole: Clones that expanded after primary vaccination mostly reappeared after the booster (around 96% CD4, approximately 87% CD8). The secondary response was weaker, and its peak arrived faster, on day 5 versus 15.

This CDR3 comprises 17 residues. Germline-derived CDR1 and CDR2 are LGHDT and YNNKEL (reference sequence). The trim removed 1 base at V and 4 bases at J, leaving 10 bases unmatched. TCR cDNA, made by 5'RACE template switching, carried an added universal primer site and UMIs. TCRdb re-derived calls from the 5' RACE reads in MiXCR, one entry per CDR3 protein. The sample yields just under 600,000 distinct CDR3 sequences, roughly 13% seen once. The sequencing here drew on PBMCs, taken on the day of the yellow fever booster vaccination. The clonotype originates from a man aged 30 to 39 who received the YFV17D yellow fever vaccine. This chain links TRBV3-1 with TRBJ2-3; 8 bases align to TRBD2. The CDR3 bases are TGTGCCAGCAGCCAAGTCCCCGGGCGGGAGGACGCAGATACGCAGTATTTT. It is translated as CASSQVPGREDADTQYF.